The subject of this entry is one T cell receptor beta chain. Its antigen is unidentified. Per germline, CDR1 SGDLS and CDR2 YYNGEE. Trimming cost V 3 bases and J 0 bases; bases outside gene matches: 3. CDR3 length: 15 residues. TCRdb reprocessed the 5' RACE reads with MiXCR, giving one entry per CDR3 protein. The table has 420,000 or so distinct CDR3 sequences, about 18% seen once; the top ten hold less than 15%. The sample is drawn from a study of identical twins. The study, taken as a whole, reports: Modelling approaches yielded underestimates of out-of-frame TCR alpha sharing between monozygotic twins.

This rearrangement joins TRBV9 to TRBJ2-3, with 8 nucleotides matching TRBD1. The origin of this receptor is a man aged 50 to 60 in good health. Material for sequencing was naive T cells sorted from blood. The CDR3 is CASSAGGLSTDTQYF. In nucleotides, the CDR3 is TGTGCCAGCAGCGCAGGGGGCCTTAGCACAGATACGCAGTATTTT.